This T cell receptor beta chain originates from a study of blood T cell repertoires in COVID-19 (dated by TCRdb to about 2020). At the level of the whole study: Collaborator samples came from the United States, Italy and Spain and covered acute and convalescent phases of COVID-19. Samples were obtained from the ongoing ImmuneRACE study (first 160 participants) and from some 1,300 subjects provided by 6 global collaborators. The repertoires were made available in a free public database intended to serve as a resource for research on the immune response to SARS-CoV-2. Where available, HLA class I and class II types were obtained from metadata supplied by the sample provider rather than from assay-based typing. Nearly every sample came with metadata listing a de-identified subject ID, COVID-19 status, age in years and sex. The material from the prospective study consisted of cDNA or gDNA derived from T cells, B-cell-depleted T cells, or PBMCs. Deeply sampled blood TCRbeta repertoires from subjects exposed to, actively infected with, or recovered from COVID-19 were included in the dataset. Points the paper makes about the study in general: The amount of clinical and demographic metadata varied by source and participant and was provided uncurated.

About this clone itself: This receptor's antigen is unknown. Base quality data are lacking; no much larger clone is found one base away.

TCRbeta CDR3 regions were amplified from genomic DNA using the immunoSEQ Assay, a bias-controlled multiplex PCR. As for the original processing: Nucleated cell counts per sample were estimated from amplification of reference gene primers within the assay. Sequence reads were collapsed and filtered to measure the absolute abundance of every unique TCRbeta CDR3 rearrangement. Productive Simpson clonality was computed per sample as the square root of Simpson's diversity index over productive rearrangements. Here the immuneACCESS table is served through TCRdb, limited to in-frame sequences with V and J called. Missing clones are a known gap in these copies; in checked studies unresolved V genes cover under half, and the rest lacks a known reason. The V and J calls and clone size were taken over from that table, and D and trimming were inferred from the DNA. The sample includes 250,000 or so clones, with about 91% observed a single time. The top ten clones comprise approximately 4.6% of the sample.

Samples from volunteer blood donors who had recovered from COVID-19 were contributed by a second Seattle source. The collaborating institutions used their own protocols to collect whole blood in K2EDTA tubes. For TCRbeta analysis, collaborators shipped samples as frozen whole blood, isolated PBMCs, or DNA extracted from either of those sample types. Sequencing was done on a sample of peripheral blood. This receptor was obtained from a woman aged 40 to 55 who had recovered from COVID-19.

The CDR3 is CASSVEQGGAYEQYF. The nucleotides read TGTGCCAGCAGCGTAGAACAGGGAGGGGCCTACGAGCAGTACTTC. The chain was built from TRBV9 and TRBJ2-7; D gene: possibly TRBD2, on 7 matching bases. V was cut back by 0 bases and J by 2 bases, leaving a gap of 12 bases between them. Spanning cysteine to phenylalanine, the CDR3 consists of 15 amino acids. The kept DNA is CDR3 alone, 45 bases in frame from the first base. From the germline V gene, CDR1 is SGDLS and CDR2 is YYNGEE.